This is a list of T cell receptor beta chains from one sample in a study of shared clonotypes between healthy human individuals. Produced via immunoSEQ multiplex PCR; TCRdb's table is partial and in-frame only. The top ten clones hold approximately 12% of a sample with fewer than 600,000 clones, around 79% of them seen once. The source material was PBMCs. The receptors were sampled from a woman in her forties in good health. Some clones in this sample may be carry-over from other donors' samples. Both conserved end residues are trimmed from each CDR3. The D gene is left open where the match is weak.

j_gene	d_gene	v_gene	CDR3aa
TRBJ2-5	TRBD2	TRBV29-1	SVGPSGMETQY
TRBJ2-2	-	TRBV29-1	SVEGGFENTGELF
TRBJ1-5	TRBD1	TRBV6-1	ASKETGDQPQH
TRBJ1-5	-	TRBV30	AWSVLGVNQPQH
TRBJ1-4	-	TRBV5-1	ASSSRGLEHEKLF
TRBJ2-7	-	TRBV18	ASSPNRDEQY
TRBJ2-2	-	TRBV9	ASSVEGGRDTGELF
TRBJ2-2	TRBD2	TRBV9	ASSVGGSSGRNTGELF
TRBJ2-7	-	TRBV7-9	ASSLGGVSYEQY
TRBJ2-3	TRBD2	TRBV28	ASSFLAGGLVLDTQY
TRBJ2-3	TRBD2	TRBV5-1	ASSTGLAGDSDTQY
TRBJ2-2	-	TRBV28	ASSLRGTSELF
TRBJ2-7	TRBD1	TRBV18	ASSGGQGSSYEQY
TRBJ1-4	-	TRBV19	ASSITSDEKLF
TRBJ1-5	-	TRBV2	ASSDVESNQPQH
TRBJ2-2	-	TRBV7-2	ASSSPTLTTGELF